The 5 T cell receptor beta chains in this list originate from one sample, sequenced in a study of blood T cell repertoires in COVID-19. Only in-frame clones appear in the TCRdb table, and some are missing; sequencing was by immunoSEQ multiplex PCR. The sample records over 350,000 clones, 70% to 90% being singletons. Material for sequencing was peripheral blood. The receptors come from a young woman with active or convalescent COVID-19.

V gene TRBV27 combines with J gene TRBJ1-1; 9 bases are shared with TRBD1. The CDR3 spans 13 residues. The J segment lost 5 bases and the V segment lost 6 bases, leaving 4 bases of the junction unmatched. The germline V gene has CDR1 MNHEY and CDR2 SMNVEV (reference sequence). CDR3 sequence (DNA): TGTGCCAGCAGCGGACAGGGGTTTACTGAAGCTTTCTTT. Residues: CASSGQGFTEAFF.

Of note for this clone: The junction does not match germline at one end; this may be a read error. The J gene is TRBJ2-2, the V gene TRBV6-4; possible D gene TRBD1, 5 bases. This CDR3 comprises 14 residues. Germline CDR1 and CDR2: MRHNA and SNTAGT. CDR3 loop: CASGEQAHTGELFF. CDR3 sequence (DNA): TGTGCCAGCGGTGAACAGGCACACACCGGGGAGCTGTTTTTT.

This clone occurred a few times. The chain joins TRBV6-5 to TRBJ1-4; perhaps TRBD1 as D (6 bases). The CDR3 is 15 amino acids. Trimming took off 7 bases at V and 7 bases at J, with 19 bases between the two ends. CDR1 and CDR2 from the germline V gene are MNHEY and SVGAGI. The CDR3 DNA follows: TGTGCCAGCACCCGAGGGGCTGGGGGCGGTGAAAAACTGTTTTTT. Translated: CASTRGAGGGEKLFF.

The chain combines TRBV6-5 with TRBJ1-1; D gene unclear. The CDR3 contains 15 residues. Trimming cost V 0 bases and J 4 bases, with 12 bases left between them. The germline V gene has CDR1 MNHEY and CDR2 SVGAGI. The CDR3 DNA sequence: TGTGCCAGCAGTTACTCGGAGAGATTGAGCACTGAAGCTTTCTTT. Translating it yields CASSYSERLSTEAFF.

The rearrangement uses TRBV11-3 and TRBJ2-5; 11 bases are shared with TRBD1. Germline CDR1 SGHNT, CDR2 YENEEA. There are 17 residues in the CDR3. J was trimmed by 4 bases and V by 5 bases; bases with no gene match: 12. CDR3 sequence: CASSLTSGQGGLETQYF. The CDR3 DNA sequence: TGTGCCAGCAGCCTAACATCGGGACAGGGGGGTTTAGAGACCCAGTACTTC. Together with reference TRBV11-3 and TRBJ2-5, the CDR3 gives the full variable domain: EAGVVQSPRYKIIEKKQPVAFWCNPISGHNTLYWYLQNLGQGPELLIRYENEEAVDDSQLPKDRFSAERLKGVDSTLKIQPAELGDSAVYLCASSLTSGQGGLETQYFGPGTRLLVL.